This T cell receptor (beta chain) was sequenced during a study of cytomegalovirus exposure and HLA in healthy donors. Study as a whole: Roughly 80 million unique TCRs from HLA-typed donors were held in an early data release. The study, taken as a whole, reports: By HLA locus, TCR association rates varied in a later analysis, with DRB1 showing the most and HLA-C the fewest.

The PCR was carried out with 60 Vbeta primers and 13 Jbeta primers. Authors' methods: The count from a later analysis was some 76 million unique TCR beta chains, around 11 million of them shared. Sequencing used immunoSEQ multiplex PCR; TCRdb keeps in-frame clones, though not all of them. For V, J and clone size, that table is used; D and trimming come from the DNA. Among some 140,000 clones listed, more than 70% were seen once. As regards this clone: As yet, its antigen is unknown.

Germline CDR1 and CDR2: SEHNR and FQNEAQ (reference sequence). The ends were cut back, 1 base at V and 7 bases at J, with 14 bases in the middle. The CDR3 length is 15 residues. This TCR was recovered from a man in his fifties in good health and CMV-seropositive. This sequence joins TRBV7-9 and TRBJ2-4, with D possibly matching TRBD1 (5 bases). Sample: PBMCs. CDR3 region: CASSLGQWELNIQYF. CDR3 coding DNA: TGTGCCAGCAGCTTAGGACAGTGGGAATTGAACATTCAGTACTTC.